This T cell receptor beta chain was recorded in a study of T cells in localized non-small cell lung cancer. As to this clone: Its matching antigen is unknown.

Trimming cost V 5 bases and J 4 bases; bases outside gene matches: 6. The CDR3 has 15 residues. The germline V gene has CDR1 ENHRY and CDR2 SYGVKD. The assay was immunoSEQ multiplex PCR, and TCRdb's table has in-frame clones only and misses some. The table records 5,000 to 8,000 clones, about nine tenths of them present only once. Whole-study results and caveats: Across samples, adjacent lung featured a median roughly 50 of the top 100 tumor clones. Of the tissues analyzed, uninvolved adjacent lung showed maximal T cell clonality, greater than tumor.

The genes are TRBV10-3 and TRBJ2-2; 8 bases map to TRBD1. The input for sequencing was peripheral blood, taken before any cancer treatment. The TCR comes from a male donor at least 60 years old with stage I lung adenocarcinoma. The CDR3 reads CAISRDRPGTGELFF. The CDR3 DNA is TGTGCCATCAGTCGGGACAGGCCTGGCACCGGGGAGCTGTTTTTT.